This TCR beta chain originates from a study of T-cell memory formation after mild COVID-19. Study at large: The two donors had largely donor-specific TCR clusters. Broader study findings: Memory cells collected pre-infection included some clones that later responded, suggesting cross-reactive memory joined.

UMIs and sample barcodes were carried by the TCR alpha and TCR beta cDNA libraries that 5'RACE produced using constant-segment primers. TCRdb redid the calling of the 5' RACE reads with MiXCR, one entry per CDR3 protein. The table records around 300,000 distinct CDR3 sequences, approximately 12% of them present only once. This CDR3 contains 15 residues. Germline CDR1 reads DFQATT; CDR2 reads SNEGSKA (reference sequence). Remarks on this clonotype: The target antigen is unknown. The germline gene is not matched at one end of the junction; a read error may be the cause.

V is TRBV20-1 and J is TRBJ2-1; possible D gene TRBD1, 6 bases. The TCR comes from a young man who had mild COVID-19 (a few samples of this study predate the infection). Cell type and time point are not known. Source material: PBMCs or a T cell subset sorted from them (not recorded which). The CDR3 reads CSARDPGASYNEQFF. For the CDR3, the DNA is TGCAGTGCAAGAGACCCAGGGGCCTCCTACAATGAGCAGTTCTTC.